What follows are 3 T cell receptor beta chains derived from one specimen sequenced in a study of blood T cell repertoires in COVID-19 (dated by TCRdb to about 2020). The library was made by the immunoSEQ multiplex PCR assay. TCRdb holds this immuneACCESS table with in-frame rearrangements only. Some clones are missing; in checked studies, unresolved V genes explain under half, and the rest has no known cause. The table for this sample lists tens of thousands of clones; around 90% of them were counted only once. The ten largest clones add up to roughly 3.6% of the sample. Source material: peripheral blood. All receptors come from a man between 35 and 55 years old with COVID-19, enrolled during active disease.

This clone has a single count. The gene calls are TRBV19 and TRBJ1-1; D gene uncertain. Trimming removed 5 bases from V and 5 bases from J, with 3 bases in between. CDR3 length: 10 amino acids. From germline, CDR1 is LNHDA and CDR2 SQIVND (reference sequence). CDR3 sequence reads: CASSQTEAFF. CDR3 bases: TGTGCCAGTAGTCAGACTGAAGCTTTCTTT. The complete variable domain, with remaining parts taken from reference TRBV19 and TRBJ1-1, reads DGGITQSPKYLFRKEGQNVTLSCEQNLNHDAMYWYRQDPGQGLRLIYYSQIVNDFQKGDIAEGYSVSREKKESFPLTVTSAQKNPTAFYLCASSQTEAFFGQGTRLTVV.

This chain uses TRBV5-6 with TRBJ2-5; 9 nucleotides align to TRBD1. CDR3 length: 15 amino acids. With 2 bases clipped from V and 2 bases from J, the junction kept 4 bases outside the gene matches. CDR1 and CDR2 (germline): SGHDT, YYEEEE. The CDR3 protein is CASSFDRGLQETQYF. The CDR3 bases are TGTGCCAGCAGCTTTGACAGGGGGTTGCAAGAGACCCAGTACTTC.

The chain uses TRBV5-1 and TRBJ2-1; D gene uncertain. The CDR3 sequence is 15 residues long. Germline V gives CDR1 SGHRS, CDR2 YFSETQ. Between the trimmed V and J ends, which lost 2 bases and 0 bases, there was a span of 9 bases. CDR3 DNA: TGCGCCAGCAGCTTCGGCGGTAGCTCCTACAATGAGCAGTTCTTC. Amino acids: CASSFGGSSYNEQFF.